This T cell receptor beta chain derives from a study of post-analysis software for immune sequencing data. The study, taken as a whole, reports: Among multiple sclerosis patients, normalized Chao1 diversity was significantly below that of controls.

This clonotype came up a few times. Its antigen is unknown. Libraries were made from TCR beta cDNA, and they carried unique molecular identifiers. From the PCR reads, TCRdb called clonotypes with MiXCR, one entry per CDR3 protein. Among hundreds of thousands of distinct CDR3 sequences listed, 25% to 30% were seen once. Sequencing was done on a sample of blood. The TCR sequence derives from a girl aged 5 to 17 with multiple sclerosis.

CDR3 in DNA: TGCGCCAGCAGCCAAGATGGAACCCGTTGGGCCCAGTACTTC. This sequence encodes CASSQDGTRWAQYF. The V gene is TRBV4-1, the J gene TRBJ2-4; D unclear. CDR3 length equals 14 residues. Trimming removed 0 bases at V and 13 bases at J, with 16 bases between. Germline loops: CDR1 MGHRA, CDR2 YSYEKL.